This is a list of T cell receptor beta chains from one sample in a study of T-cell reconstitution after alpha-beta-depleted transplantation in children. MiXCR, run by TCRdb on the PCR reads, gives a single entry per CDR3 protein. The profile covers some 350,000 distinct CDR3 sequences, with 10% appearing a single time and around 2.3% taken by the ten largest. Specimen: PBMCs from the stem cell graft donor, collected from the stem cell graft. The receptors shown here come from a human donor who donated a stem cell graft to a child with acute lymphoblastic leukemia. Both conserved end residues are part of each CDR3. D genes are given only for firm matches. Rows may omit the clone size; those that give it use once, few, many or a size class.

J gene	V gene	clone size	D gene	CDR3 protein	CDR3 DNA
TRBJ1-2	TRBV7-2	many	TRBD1	CASKLQGGYTF	TGTGCCAGCAAATTACAGGGGGGCTACACCTTC
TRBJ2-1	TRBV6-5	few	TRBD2	CASRSPQALAGGANEQFF	TGTGCCAGCAGGTCCCCTCAAGCGCTAGCGGGAGGGGCCAATGAGCAGTTCTTC
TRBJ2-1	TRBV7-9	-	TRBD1	CASSGSTGGPYNEQFF	TGTGCCAGCAGCGGCTCGACAGGGGGTCCCTACAATGAGCAGTTCTTC
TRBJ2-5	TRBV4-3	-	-	CASSQVVGNGETQYF	TGCGCCAGCAGCCAAGTGGTAGGGAACGGGGAGACCCAGTACTTC
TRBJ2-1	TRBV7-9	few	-	CASSASRGNRGNEQFF	TGTGCCAGCAGCGCAAGCAGGGGAAATAGGGGCAATGAGCAGTTCTTC
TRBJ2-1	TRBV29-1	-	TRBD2	CSVEFTSGRANEQFF	TGCAGCGTTGAATTTACTAGCGGGAGGGCCAATGAGCAGTTCTTC
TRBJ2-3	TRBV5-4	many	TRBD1	CASRSGTDADTQYF	TGTGCCAGCAGGTCCGGGACAGACGCAGATACGCAGTATTTT
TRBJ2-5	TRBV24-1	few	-	CATSDLQETQYF	TGTGCCACCAGTGATCTCCAAGAGACCCAGTACTTC
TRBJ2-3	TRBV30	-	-	CAWSVGTSTDTQYF	TGTGCCTGGAGTGTAGGGACTAGCACAGATACGCAGTATTTT
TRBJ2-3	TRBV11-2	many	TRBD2	CASSSTGGAWTDTQYF	TGTGCCAGCAGCTCAACGGGGGGGGCTTGGACAGATACGCAGTATTTT
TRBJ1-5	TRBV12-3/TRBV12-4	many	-	CASTKGDSNQPQHF	TGTGCCAGCACTAAAGGGGATAGCAATCAGCCCCAGCATTTT
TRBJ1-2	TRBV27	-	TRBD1	CASSPGTAGRYGHTF	TGTGCCAGCAGTCCGGGGACAGCGGGACGATATGGCCACACCTTC
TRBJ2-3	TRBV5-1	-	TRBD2	CASSLGSSGSLADTQYF	TGCGCCAGCAGCTTGGGGTCTAGCGGGAGCTTGGCAGATACGCAGTATTTT
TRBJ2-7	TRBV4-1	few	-	CASSQGFSSYEQYF	TGCGCCAGCAGCCAAGGCTTCAGCTCCTACGAGCAGTACTTC
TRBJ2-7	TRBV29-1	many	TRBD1	CSVELGRTGGVDEQYF	TGCAGCGTTGAGTTAGGGAGGACAGGGGGCGTTGACGAGCAGTACTTC
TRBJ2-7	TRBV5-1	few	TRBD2	CASSPRATSGRGYEQYF	TGCGCCAGCAGCCCGAGAGCGACTAGCGGGAGGGGGTACGAGCAGTACTTC
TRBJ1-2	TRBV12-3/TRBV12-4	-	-	CASSTGSGYTF	TGTGCCAGCAGTACAGGGTCCGGCTACACCTTC
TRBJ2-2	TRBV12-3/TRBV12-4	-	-	CASSLESRYDTGELFF	TGTGCCAGCAGTTTAGAGTCTAGGTACGACACCGGGGAGCTGTTTTTT
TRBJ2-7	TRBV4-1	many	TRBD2	CASSQASGSYEQYF	TGCGCCAGCAGCCAAGCTAGCGGCTCCTACGAGCAGTACTTC
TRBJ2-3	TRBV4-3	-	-	CASSHGGGGITDTQYF	TGCGCCAGCAGCCATGGGGGGGGCGGGATCACAGATACGCAGTATTTT
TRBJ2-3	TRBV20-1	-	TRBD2	CSARASGSIARGTDTQYF	TGCAGTGCTAGGGCTAGCGGGAGTATAGCGCGTGGCACAGATACGCAGTATTTT
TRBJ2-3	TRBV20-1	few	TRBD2	CSAREPRNSGRDTQYF	TGCAGTGCTAGAGAACCCAGAAATAGCGGGAGAGATACGCAGTATTTT
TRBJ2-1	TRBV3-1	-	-	CASSQRTVYNEQFF	TGTGCCAGCAGCCAACGGACAGTATACAATGAGCAGTTCTTC
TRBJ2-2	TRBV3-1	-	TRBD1	CASSHRTGVAGELFF	TGTGCCAGCAGCCATCGCACAGGGGTGGCCGGGGAGCTGTTTTTT
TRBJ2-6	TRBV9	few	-	CASAPGRFSGANVLTF	TGTGCCAGCGCGCCGGGGCGCTTCTCTGGGGCCAACGTCCTGACTTTC
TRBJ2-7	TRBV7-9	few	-	CASSPGSLVGYEQYF	TGTGCCAGCAGCCCCGGCTCACTAGTAGGCTACGAGCAGTACTTC
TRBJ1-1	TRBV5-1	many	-	CASSLDRPMNTEAFF	TGCGCCAGCAGCTTGGACAGACCCATGAACACTGAAGCTTTCTTT
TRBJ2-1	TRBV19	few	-	CASSVGRNNEQFF	TGTGCCAGTAGTGTGGGACGGAACAATGAGCAGTTCTTC
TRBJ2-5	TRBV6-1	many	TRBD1	CASSGTGRQETQYF	TGTGCCAGCAGCGGGACAGGGCGGCAAGAGACCCAGTACTTC
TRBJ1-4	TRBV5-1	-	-	CASSPLGSEKLFF	TGCGCCAGCAGCCCCTTGGGAAGTGAAAAACTGTTTTTT
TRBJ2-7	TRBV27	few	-	CASSLSGGPTYEQYF	TGTGCCAGCAGTTTATCGGGGGGCCCGACCTACGAGCAGTACTTC
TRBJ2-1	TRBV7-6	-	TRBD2	CASSLEREGNSYEQFF	TGTGCCAGCAGCTTGGAGCGGGAGGGCAATTCTTATGAGCAGTTCTTC
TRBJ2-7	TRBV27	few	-	CASSPLGAEHEQYF	TGTGCCAGCAGTCCACTCGGGGCAGAACACGAGCAGTACTTC
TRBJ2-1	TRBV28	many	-	CASIMDGALHNEQFF	TGTGCCAGCATCATGGACGGTGCCCTCCACAATGAGCAGTTCTTC
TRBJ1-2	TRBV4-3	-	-	CASSQDRGNVGYTF	TGCGCCAGCAGCCAAGATCGCGGGAATGTGGGCTACACCTTC
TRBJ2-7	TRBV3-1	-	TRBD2	CASLAENYEQYF	TGTGCCAGCCTAGCGGAGAACTACGAGCAGTACTTC
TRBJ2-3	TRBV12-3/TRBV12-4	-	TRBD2	CATEMAGGTDTQYF	TGTGCCACCGAAATGGCGGGAGGCACAGATACGCAGTATTTT
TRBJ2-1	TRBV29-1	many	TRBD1	CSARGTDDNEQFF	TGCAGCGCTAGGGGGACAGATGACAATGAGCAGTTCTTC
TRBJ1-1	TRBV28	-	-	CASSPPRTYTEAFF	TGTGCCAGCAGCCCCCCTAGGACATACACTGAAGCTTTCTTT
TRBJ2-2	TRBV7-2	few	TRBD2	CASSSRLAGATGELFF	TGTGCCAGCAGCTCCAGACTAGCGGGAGCCACCGGGGAGCTGTTTTTT
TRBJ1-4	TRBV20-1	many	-	CSARRGSTNEKLFF	TGCAGTGCTAGGCGGGGGTCCACTAATGAAAAACTGTTTTTT
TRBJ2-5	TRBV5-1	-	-	CASSLEPGTQETQYF	TGCGCCAGCAGCTTGGAACCAGGGACTCAAGAGACCCAGTACTTC
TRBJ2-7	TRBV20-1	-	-	CSAQRTSLGEQYF	TGCAGTGCTCAGCGGACCAGTTTAGGGGAGCAGTACTTC
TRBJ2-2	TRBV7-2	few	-	CASSLPAGTNTGELFF	TGTGCCAGCAGCTTACCGGCGGGAACGAACACCGGGGAGCTGTTTTTT
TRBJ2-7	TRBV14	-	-	CASSQGWEQYF	TGTGCCAGCAGCCAAGGGTGGGAGCAGTACTTC
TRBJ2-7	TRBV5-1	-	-	CASSSRRGYYEQYF	TGCGCCAGCAGCTCGAGACGGGGATACTACGAGCAGTACTTC
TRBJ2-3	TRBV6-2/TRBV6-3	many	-	CASSYPIRTNTDTQYF	TGTGCCAGCAGTTACCCAATTCGGACCAACACAGATACGCAGTATTTT
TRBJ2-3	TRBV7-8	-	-	CASSAPGGNTQYF	TGTGCCAGCAGCGCCCCCGGGGGAAATACGCAGTATTTT
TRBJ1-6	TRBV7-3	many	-	CASSLTTDSPLHF	TGTGCCAGCAGCTTAACGACGGATTCACCCCTCCACTTT
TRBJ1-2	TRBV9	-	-	CASSVDRNYGYTF	TGTGCCAGCAGCGTAGACAGGAACTATGGCTACACCTTC
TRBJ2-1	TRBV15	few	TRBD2	CATSRDRWEGSSYNEQFF	TGTGCCACCAGCAGAGATCGTTGGGAGGGGAGCTCCTACAATGAGCAGTTCTTC
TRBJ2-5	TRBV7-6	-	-	CASSLEAGTETQYF	TGTGCCAGCAGCTTAGAGGCGGGTACCGAGACCCAGTACTTC
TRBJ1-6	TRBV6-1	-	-	CASSEHALNSPLHF	TGTGCCAGCAGTGAACACGCCCTCAATTCACCCCTCCACTTT
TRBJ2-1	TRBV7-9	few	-	CASSLFGIAAYNEQFF	TGTGCCAGCAGCTTATTCGGAATAGCGGCTTACAATGAGCAGTTCTTC
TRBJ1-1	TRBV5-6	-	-	CASSLLTARVLAEAFF	TGTGCCAGCAGCTTGTTAACGGCTCGGGTGTTGGCTGAAGCTTTCTTT
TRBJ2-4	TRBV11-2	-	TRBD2	CASSPTGTSGRAQNIQYF	TGTGCCAGCAGCCCAACTGGGACTAGCGGGAGGGCTCAAAACATTCAGTACTTC
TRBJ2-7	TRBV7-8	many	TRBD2	CASSRGLAGGPYEQYF	TGTGCCAGCAGCCGCGGACTAGCGGGAGGGCCCTACGAGCAGTACTTC
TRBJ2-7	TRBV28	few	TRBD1	CASSPPADRDHF	TGTGCCAGCAGTCCTCCCGCGGACAGGGACCACTTC
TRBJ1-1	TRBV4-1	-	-	CASSQDTGAEAFF	TGCGCCAGCAGCCAAGATACGGGGGCTGAAGCTTTCTTT
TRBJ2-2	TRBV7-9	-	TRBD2	CASSLRSGGNTGELFF	TGTGCCAGCAGCCTACGGTCGGGGGGAAACACCGGGGAGCTGTTTTTT